This T cell receptor beta chain is drawn from a study of CD8 T cells in Susac syndrome. The CDR3 runs to 13 residues. Germline CDR1 is SQVTM and CDR2 is ANQGSEA. Trimming stripped 6 bases from V and 0 bases from J, with 8 bases between. Random hexamers primed reverse transcription of about 0.45 to 1 ug RNA. The immunoSEQ assay covered 54 Vbeta and 13 Jbeta segments for CDR3. In TCRdb, the immunoSEQ multiplex PCR reads were re-called with MiXCR into one record per CDR3 protein. Among some 100,000 distinct CDR3 sequences, around 93% were seen once, and the ten largest hold approximately 0.11%. The study sequenced TCR beta in blood CD8+ and CD4+ T cells. Both CD4+ and CD8+ T cells were negatively isolated, and TEMRA cells underwent FACS enrichment.

The chain carries TRBV29-1 and TRBJ2-2, with TRBD1 as a possible D gene (6 bases). The clonotype comes from a human donor in good health. The material sequenced was CD8+ T cells from PBMCs. CDR3 DNA sequence: TGCAGCGTACAGGGTTCGAACACCGGGGAGCTGTTTTTT. This gives the protein CSVQGSNTGELFF.